The clone carrying this T cell receptor beta chain was counted ten times or more. TCR beta CDR3 regions were amplified from RNA transcripts. When the TCR CDR3 underwent first-round RT-PCR, the HTBI primer set was used. TCRdb reprocessed the multiplex PCR reads with MiXCR, giving one entry per CDR3 protein. The sample consists of around 620,000 distinct CDR3 sequences, approximately 15% of them appearing once. These data belong to a study of T cells in Graves' hyperthyroidism and ophthalmopathy. The junction had 13 bases not matched to a gene; V was cut back by 6 bases and J by 7 bases. This CDR3 contains 16 residues. The germline CDR1 and CDR2 sequences are DFQATT and SNEGSKA (reference sequence).

Source material: blood. The clonotype originates from a woman between 18 and 29 years old with Graves' ophthalmopathy. This sequence joins TRBV20-1 and TRBJ1-6; 9 bases line up with TRBD1. CDR3 sequence reads: CSARDPGTGKNSPLHF. DNA of the CDR3: TGCAGTGCCCGCGATCCCGGGACAGGGAAAAATTCACCCCTCCACTTT.